This TCR beta chain was identified during a study of OX40 agonist ivuxolimab in advanced cancers. TCRdb's copy holds only in-frame clones and misses some; the assay was immunoSEQ multiplex PCR. The sample has tens of thousands of clones; 91% are singletons. The germline V gene has CDR1 SGHDN and CDR2 FVKESK. The CDR3 totals 15 residues. V lost 5 bases and J 6 bases, leaving 16 bases between the germline ends. Sampled blood was obtained at baseline, cycle 4 day 1, and cycle 7 day 1. Regarding this clone: The antigen remains undetermined.

General study points: Some nonresponders also had low normalized T-cell clonal expansion. Both blood CD4+ and CD8+ T cells showed clonal growth by week 6 at 0.1 to 3.0 mg/kg.

The V and J genes are TRBV14 and TRBJ2-2; the D call may be TRBD1 or TRBD2 (5 bases each). This clonotype originated in an adult with an advanced solid tumor such as melanoma, head and neck, liver or kidney cancer. The input for sequencing was CD4+ or CD8+ T cells sorted from blood, taken in a trial of the OX40 agonist ivuxolimab. CDR3 nucleotide sequence: TGTGCCAGCAGCACTCGAAGCTTGGGGGCCGGGGAGCTGTTTTTT. Translation: CASSTRSLGAGELFF.